Shown below are 8 T cell receptor beta chains from a single sample sequenced in a study of T cells in localized non-small cell lung cancer (dated by TCRdb to the early 2020s). Libraries were constructed by the immunoSEQ multiplex PCR assay. The immuneACCESS repertoire file appears here via TCRdb, limited to in-frame rearrangements. These files lack a portion of the clones; in checked studies, under half of the deficit traces to unresolved V genes, and the cause of the others is not known. This sample holds around 21,000 clones; less than 90% were observed only once. In total, the top ten clones hold roughly 13% of the sample. The specimen comprised peripheral blood, sampled before any cancer treatment. These receptors were obtained from an older male donor with stage I lung adenocarcinoma.

This chain links TRBV10-2 with TRBJ2-7, with TRBD1 matching over 8 bases. Germline CDR1 reads WSHSY; CDR2 reads SAAADI. The CDR3 is 15 amino acids. The trim removed 7 bases at V and 2 bases at J, leaving 10 bases unmatched. The CDR3 reads CASNDPGQATYEQYF. CDR3 sequence (DNA): TGCGCCAGCAATGACCCGGGACAGGCTACCTACGAGCAGTACTTC.

V is TRBV5-4 and J is TRBJ1-2; 9 positions match TRBD1. The CDR3 contains 15 residues. Per germline, CDR1 SGHNT and CDR2 YYREEE (reference sequence). The ends lost 2 bases at V and 6 bases at J; junction bases unmatched: 8. As DNA, the CDR3 is TGTGCCAGCAGCTTTGGTACAGGGGGCGCAGATGGCTACACCTTC. Translating it yields CASSFGTGGADGYTF.

The chain uses TRBV11-3 and TRBJ2-3, with no clear D. CDR3 length: 14 residues. The germline V and J ends were trimmed by 4 bases and 0 bases, with 8 bases remaining between them. Germline assignment: CDR1 SGHNT and CDR2 YENEEA. Here the CDR3 DNA reads TGTGCCAGCAGCTCCTACACTAGCACAGATACGCAGTATTTT. It codes for CASSSYTSTDTQYF.

The chain links TRBV10-2 to TRBJ1-3, with a weak D call TRBD1 (5 bases). The CDR3 is 14 residues long. Germline CDR1 and CDR2: WSHSY and SAAADI. Between the trimmed V and J ends, which lost 10 bases and 4 bases, there was a span of 17 bases. The CDR3 coding sequence is TGCGCCACGTCGGAGGGGATTTCGGGAAACACCATATATTTT. Residues: CATSEGISGNTIYF.

The rearrangement uses TRBV2 and TRBJ1-1, with TRBD1 matching over 8 bases. V lost 5 bases and J lost 5; bases outside the gene matches: 4. CDR1 is SNHLY and CDR2 is FYNNEI in the germline V gene. The CDR3 totals 13 residues. Written as DNA, the CDR3 is TGTGCCAGCAGTCGGACAGGGAGGACTGAAGCTTTCTTT. Residues: CASSRTGRTEAFF.

The chain recombines TRBV7-8 with TRBJ2-1; weak D call: TRBD2 (6 bases). Deletions cut 6 bases from V and 8 bases from J, with 14 bases between. Germline V gene lookup returns CDR1 SGHVS and CDR2 FQNEAQ. CDR3 length: 13 residues. Here the CDR3 DNA reads TGTGCCAGCAGGGGACTTAATTGGGATGAGCAGTTCTTC. Its translation: CASRGLNWDEQFF.

V gene TRBV5-1 combines with J gene TRBJ1-2; D might be TRBD1 (6 bases). V shed 4 bases and J shed 8 bases, with 18 bases lying between them. The CDR3 extends over 14 amino acids. Germline V gives CDR1 SGHRS, CDR2 YFSETQ. The CDR3 region has the DNA TGCGCCAGCAGCACCCGGGACACCACTTCGGGCTACACCTTC. Residues: CASSTRDTTSGYTF. Full variable domain (remainder filled in from reference TRBV5-1 and TRBJ1-2): KAGVTQTPRYLIKTRGQQVTLSCSPISGHRSVSWYQQTPGQGLQFLFEYFSETQRNKGNFPGRFSGRQFSNSRSEMNVSTLELGDSALYLCASSTRDTTSGYTFGSGTRLTVV.

The rearrangement uses TRBV28 and TRBJ2-7; 7 bases match TRBD1. Per the germline V gene, CDR1 is MDHEN and CDR2 is SYDVKM. The CDR3 length is 13 residues. The V segment lost 3 bases and the J segment 6 bases; nucleotides outside the gene matches: 5. Here the CDR3 DNA reads TGTGCCAGCAGTTTGGGACAGTTGGGCGAGCAGTACTTC. This translates into CASSLGQLGEQYF.